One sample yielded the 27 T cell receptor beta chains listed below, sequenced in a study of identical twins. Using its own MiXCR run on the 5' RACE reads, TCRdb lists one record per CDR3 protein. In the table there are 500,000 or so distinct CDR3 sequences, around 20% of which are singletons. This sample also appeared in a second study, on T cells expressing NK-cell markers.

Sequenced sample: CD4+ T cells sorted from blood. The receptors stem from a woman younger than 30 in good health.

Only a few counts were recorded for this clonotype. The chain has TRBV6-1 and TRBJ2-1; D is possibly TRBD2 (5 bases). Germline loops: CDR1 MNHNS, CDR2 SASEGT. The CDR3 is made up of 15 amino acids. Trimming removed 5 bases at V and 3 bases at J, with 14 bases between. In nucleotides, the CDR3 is TGTGCCAGCAGTCGAGGGCCCGGCGACTACAATGAGCAGTTCTTC. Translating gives CASSRGPGDYNEQFF.

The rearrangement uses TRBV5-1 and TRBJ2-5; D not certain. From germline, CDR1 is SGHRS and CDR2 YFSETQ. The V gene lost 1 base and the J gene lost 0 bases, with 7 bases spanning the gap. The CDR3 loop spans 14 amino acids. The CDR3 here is CASSLYLYQETQYF. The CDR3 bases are TGCGCCAGCAGCTTGTATCTGTACCAAGAGACCCAGTACTTC.

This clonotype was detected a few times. The CDR3 DNA reads as TGCAGTGCCCCTTCGCGGGTGGGCACTGAAGCTTTCTTT. This codes for CSAPSRVGTEAFF. The chain has TRBV20-1 and TRBJ1-1; D ambiguous. CDR1 DFQATT and CDR2 SNEGSKA come from the germline V gene (reference sequence). The ends were cut back, 6 bases at V and 4 bases at J, with 15 bases in the middle. The CDR3 is 13 residues long.

The CDR3 here is CASSLLGRRYEQYF. CDR3 nucleotide sequence: TGTGCCAGCAGTTTATTGGGCAGAAGATACGAGCAGTACTTC. The chain carries TRBV12-3 or TRBV12-4 and TRBJ2-7; D not resolved. Deletions cut 2 bases from V and 4 bases from J, with 12 bases between. There are 14 residues in the CDR3.

This CDR3 is CASSLRSGLGYTF. For the CDR3, the DNA is TGTGCCAGCAGTTTAAGGTCAGGGCTTGGCTACACCTTC. V is TRBV12-3 or TRBV12-4 and J is TRBJ1-2; a weak D match, TRBD1 (5 bases). Trimming stripped 2 bases from V and 7 bases from J, with 11 bases between. The CDR3 is 13 residues long.

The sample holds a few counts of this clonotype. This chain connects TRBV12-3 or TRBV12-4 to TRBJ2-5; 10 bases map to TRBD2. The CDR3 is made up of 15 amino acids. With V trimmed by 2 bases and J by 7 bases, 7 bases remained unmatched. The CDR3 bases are TGTGCCAGCAGTTTAATCTCCATAGCGGGGGGGACCCAGTACTTC. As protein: CASSLISIAGGTQYF.

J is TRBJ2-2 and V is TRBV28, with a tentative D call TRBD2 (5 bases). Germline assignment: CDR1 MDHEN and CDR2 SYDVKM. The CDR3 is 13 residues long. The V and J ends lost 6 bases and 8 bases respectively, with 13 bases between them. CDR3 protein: CASSFGGSGELFF. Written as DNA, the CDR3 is TGTGCCAGCAGCTTCGGCGGGTCAGGGGAGCTGTTTTTT.

The CDR3 is CASSQVAGGRRDTQYF. DNA for the CDR3: TGTGCCAGCAGCCAAGTTGCGGGGGGGCGAAGAGATACGCAGTATTTT. The chain recombines TRBV4-2 with TRBJ2-3; 9 nucleotides agree with TRBD2. CDR1 LGHNA and CDR2 YNFKEQ come from the germline V gene. V shed 1 base, J shed 5 bases, and the junction held 7 bases outside the gene matches. There are 16 residues in the CDR3.

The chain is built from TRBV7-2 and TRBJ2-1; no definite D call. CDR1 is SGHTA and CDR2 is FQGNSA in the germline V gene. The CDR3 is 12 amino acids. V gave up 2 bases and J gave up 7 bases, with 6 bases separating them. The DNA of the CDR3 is TGTGCCAGCAGCTTAATCGCGAATGAGCAGTTCTTC. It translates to CASSLIANEQFF.

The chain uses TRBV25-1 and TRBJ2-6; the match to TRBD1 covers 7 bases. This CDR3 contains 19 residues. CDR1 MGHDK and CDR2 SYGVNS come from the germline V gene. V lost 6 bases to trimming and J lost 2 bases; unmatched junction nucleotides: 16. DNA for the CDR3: TGTGCCAGCAGACCCGGCTGGGGACAGATAACCGCTGGGGCCAACGTCCTGACTTTC. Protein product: CASRPGWGQITAGANVLTF.

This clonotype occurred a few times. CDR3 coding DNA: TGCGCCAGCAGCTTTGATCGGCAAGTTGAAGCTTTCTTT. This encodes CASSFDRQVEAFF. This chain joins TRBV5-1 and TRBJ1-1; D remains unclear. The CDR3 consists of 13 residues. CDR1 is SGHRS, CDR2 YFSETQ, per germline. V was clipped by 2 bases and J by 7 bases, with 12 bases between them.

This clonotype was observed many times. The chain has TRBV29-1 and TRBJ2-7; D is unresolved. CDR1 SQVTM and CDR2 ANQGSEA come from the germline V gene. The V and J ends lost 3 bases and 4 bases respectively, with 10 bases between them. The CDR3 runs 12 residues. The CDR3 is CSVDGDRYEQYF. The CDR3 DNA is TGCAGCGTTGATGGGGATAGGTACGAGCAGTACTTC.

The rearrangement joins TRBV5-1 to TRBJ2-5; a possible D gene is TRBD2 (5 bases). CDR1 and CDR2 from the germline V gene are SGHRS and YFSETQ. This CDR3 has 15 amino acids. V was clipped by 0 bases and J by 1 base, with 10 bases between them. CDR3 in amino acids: CASSLVWGAQETQYF. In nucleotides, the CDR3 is TGCGCCAGCAGCTTGGTGTGGGGAGCCCAAGAGACCCAGTACTTC.

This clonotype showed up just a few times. CDR3 residues: CASSYLWGYRGYTF. The DNA of the CDR3 is TGTGCCAGCAGTTACCTGTGGGGCTATAGGGGCTACACCTTC. This chain links TRBV12-3 or TRBV12-4 with TRBJ1-2, with D possibly matching TRBD1 (5 bases). Trimming shortened V by 4 bases and J by 8 bases, and 17 bases separated the two germline ends. The CDR3 contains 14 residues.

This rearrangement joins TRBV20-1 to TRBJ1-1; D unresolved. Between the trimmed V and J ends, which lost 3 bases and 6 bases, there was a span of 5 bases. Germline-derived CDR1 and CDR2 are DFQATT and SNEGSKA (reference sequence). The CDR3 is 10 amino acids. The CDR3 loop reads CSASDAEAFF. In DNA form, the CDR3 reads TGCAGTGCTAGTGACGCTGAAGCTTTCTTT.

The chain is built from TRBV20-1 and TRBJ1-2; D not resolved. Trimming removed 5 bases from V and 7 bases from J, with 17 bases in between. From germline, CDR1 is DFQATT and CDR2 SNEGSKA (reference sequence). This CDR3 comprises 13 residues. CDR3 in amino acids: CSAVPVRVGGYTF. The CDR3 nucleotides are TGCAGTGCTGTCCCGGTCCGAGTAGGTGGCTACACCTTC.

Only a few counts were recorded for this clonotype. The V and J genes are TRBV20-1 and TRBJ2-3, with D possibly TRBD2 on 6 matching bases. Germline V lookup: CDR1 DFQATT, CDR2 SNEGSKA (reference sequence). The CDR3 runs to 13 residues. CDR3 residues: CSELASEADTQYF. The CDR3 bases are TGCAGCGAGTTGGCTAGCGAGGCAGATACGCAGTATTTT.

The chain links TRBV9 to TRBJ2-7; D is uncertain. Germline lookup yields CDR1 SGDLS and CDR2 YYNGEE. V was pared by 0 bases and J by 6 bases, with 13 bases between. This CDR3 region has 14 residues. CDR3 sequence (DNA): TGTGCCAGCAGCGTAGACCTATCGGTTCGCGAGCAGTACTTC. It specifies CASSVDLSVREQYF. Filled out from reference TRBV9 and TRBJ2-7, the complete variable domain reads DSGVTQTPKHLITATGQRVTLRCSPRSGDLSVYWYQQSLDQGLQFLIQYYNGEERAKGNILERFSAQQFPDLHSELNLSSLELGDSALYFCASSVDLSVREQYFGPGTRLTVT.

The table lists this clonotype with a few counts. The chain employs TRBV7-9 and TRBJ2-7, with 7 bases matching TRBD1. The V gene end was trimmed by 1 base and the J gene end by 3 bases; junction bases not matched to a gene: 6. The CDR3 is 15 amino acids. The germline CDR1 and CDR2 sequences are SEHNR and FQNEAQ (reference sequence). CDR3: CASSLETGMIYEQYF. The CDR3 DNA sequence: TGTGCCAGCAGCTTAGAGACAGGGATGATCTACGAGCAGTACTTC.

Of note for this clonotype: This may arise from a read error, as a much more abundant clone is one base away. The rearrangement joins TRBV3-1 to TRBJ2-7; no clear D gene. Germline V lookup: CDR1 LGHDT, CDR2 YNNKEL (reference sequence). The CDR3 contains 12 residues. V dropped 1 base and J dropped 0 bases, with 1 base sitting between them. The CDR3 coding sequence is TGTGCCAGCAGCCAAGCCTCCTACGAGCAGTACTTC. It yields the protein CASSQASYEQYF.

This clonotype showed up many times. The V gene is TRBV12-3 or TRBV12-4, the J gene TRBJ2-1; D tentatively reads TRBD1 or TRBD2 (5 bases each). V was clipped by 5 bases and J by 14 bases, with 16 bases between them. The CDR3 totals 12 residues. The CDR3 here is CASSPRGSPKFF. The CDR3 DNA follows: TGTGCCAGCAGTCCCCGGGGCAGTCCGAAGTTCTTC.

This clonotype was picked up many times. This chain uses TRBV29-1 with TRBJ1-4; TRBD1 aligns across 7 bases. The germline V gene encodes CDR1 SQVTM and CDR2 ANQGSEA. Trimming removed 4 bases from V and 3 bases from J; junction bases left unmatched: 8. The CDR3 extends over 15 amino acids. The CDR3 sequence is CSVGLRTGPNEKLFF. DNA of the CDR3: TGCAGCGTTGGGCTTCGGACAGGACCTAATGAAAAACTGTTTTTT.

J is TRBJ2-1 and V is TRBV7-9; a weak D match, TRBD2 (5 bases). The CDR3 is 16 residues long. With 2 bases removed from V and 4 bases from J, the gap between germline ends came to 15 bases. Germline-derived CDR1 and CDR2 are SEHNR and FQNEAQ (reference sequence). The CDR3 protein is CASSLRLATKYNEQFF. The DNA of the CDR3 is TGTGCCAGCAGCTTAAGGCTAGCCACAAAGTACAATGAGCAGTTCTTC.

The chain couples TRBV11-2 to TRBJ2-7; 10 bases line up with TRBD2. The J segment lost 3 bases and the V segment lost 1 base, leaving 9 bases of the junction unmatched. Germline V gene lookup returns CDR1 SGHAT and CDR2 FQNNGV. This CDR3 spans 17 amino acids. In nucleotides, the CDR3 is TGTGCCAGCAGCTTAGGGACCGGGCTAGCGGGAGTCTACGAGCAGTACTTC. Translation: CASSLGTGLAGVYEQYF.

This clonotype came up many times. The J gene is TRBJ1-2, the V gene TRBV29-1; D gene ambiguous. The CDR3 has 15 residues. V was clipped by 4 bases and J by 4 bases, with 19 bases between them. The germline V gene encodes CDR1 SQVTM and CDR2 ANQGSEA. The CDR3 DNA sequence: TGCAGCGTTGGACTGAATCGCCCGGTCGGCTATGGCTACACCTTC. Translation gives CSVGLNRPVGYGYTF.

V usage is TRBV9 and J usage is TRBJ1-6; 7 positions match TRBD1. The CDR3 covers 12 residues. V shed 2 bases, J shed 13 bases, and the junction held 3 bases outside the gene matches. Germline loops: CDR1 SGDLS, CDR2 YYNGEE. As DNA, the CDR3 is TGTGCCAGCAGCGTTATCAGGGGGCCCCTCCACTTT. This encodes CASSVIRGPLHF.

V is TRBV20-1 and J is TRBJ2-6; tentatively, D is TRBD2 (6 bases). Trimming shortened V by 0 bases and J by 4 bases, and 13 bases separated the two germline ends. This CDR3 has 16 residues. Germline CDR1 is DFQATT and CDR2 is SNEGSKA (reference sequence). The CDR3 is CSARDQEGSGANVLTF. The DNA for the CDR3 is TGCAGTGCTAGAGATCAGGAGGGATCGGGGGCCAACGTCCTGACTTTC.